This T cell receptor (beta chain) is from a study of blood T cell repertoires in COVID-19 (dated by TCRdb to 2020 to 2022). In the study overall: Samples covering the acute and convalescent phases of COVID-19 were provided by collaborators in the United States, Italy and Spain. The samples were drawn from the first 160 participants of the ongoing ImmuneRACE study and from 950 to 1,500 subjects provided by 6 global collaborators. Nearly every sample came with metadata listing a de-identified subject ID, COVID-19 status, age in years and sex. The repertoires were released in a freely available public database meant as a resource for research on the immune response to SARS-CoV-2. Deeply sampled blood TCRbeta repertoires from subjects exposed to, actively infected with, or recovered from COVID-19 were included in the dataset. Where available, HLA class I and class II types were obtained from metadata supplied by the sample provider rather than from assay-based typing. The prospective study material was composed of cDNA or gDNA derived from T cells, B-cell-depleted T cells, or PBMCs.

What the authors observed across the whole study: How much clinical and demographic metadata was included differed by source and by participant, and the metadata was provided uncurated.

Whole blood was collected in K2EDTA tubes by collaborating institutions according to the institutions' own protocols. For TCRbeta analysis, collaborator samples were shipped as frozen whole blood, as isolated PBMCs, or as DNA extracted from either sample type. Sequences MNHEY (CDR1) and SMNVEV (CDR2) are obtained from the germline V gene (reference sequence). Relative to germline, V is 3 bases shorter and J is 3 bases shorter, with 7 bases between their ends. The CDR3 covers 13 residues, taking in both the cysteine and the phenylalanine. Only CDR3 DNA is held: 39 bases, read in frame from base 1. TCRbeta CDR3 regions were amplified from genomic DNA using the immunoSEQ Assay, a bias-controlled multiplex PCR. The paper's processing steps were these. The number of nucleated cells in each sample was estimated from the amplification of reference gene primers within the assay. To quantify the absolute abundance of each unique TCRbeta CDR3 rearrangement, sequence reads were collapsed and filtered. For each sample, productive Simpson clonality was calculated by taking the square root of Simpson's diversity index across productive rearrangements. TCRdb took over this immuneACCESS table, retaining in-frame rearrangements with V and J assigned. Such tables are incomplete; in checked studies, under half of the missing clones stem from an unresolved V gene, and the remainder is unexplained. That table gives V, J and clone size, and the DNA gave D and trimming. This sample holds some 400,000 clones; approximately 86% were observed only once. The ten most abundant clones make up less than 3.5% of the sample.

To note about this clone: It has no known antigen specificity. Base qualities are not provided; no much larger clone lies one nucleotide away.

The sequence was collected from a human donor in a cohort sampled during active COVID-19. The chain uses TRBV27 and TRBJ2-3, and the D gene may be TRBD1, 5 bases matching. The sequencing input was peripheral blood. The nucleotides are TGTGCCAGCAGTTTTTCAGGGACAGATACGCAGTATTTT. The encoded protein is CASSFSGTDTQYF.